The rows below give T cell receptor beta chains drawn from one sample of a study of blood T cell repertoires in COVID-19. This table comes from immunoSEQ multiplex PCR, and its TCRdb copy is limited to in-frame clones, with some not included. The sample comprises roughly 150,000 clones, roughly nine tenths of which are singletons, and approximately 3% rests with the top ten. Sequenced input: peripheral blood. The origin of the receptors is a woman aged 60-75 years with active COVID-19. Both conserved end residues are part of each CDR3. A D gene is named only where the DNA matches it firmly. Where a row states a size, it is once, few, many or the class of an expanded clone; other rows omit it.

CSASGQPLAKNIQYF,TGCAGTGCGAGTGGACAGCCCTTAGCCAAAAACATTCAGTACTTC,.,TRBV20-1,.,TRBJ2-4
CASSSLLATRSYNEQFF,TGTGCCAGCAGTTCCCTACTAGCGACCCGCTCCTACAATGAGCAGTTCTTC,.,TRBV6-2/TRBV6-3,TRBD2,TRBJ2-1
CASSLGLAGASYEQYF,TGTGCCAGCAGCCTGGGACTAGCGGGAGCATCCTACGAGCAGTACTTC,.,TRBV7-2,TRBD2,TRBJ2-7
CASSSQGLGFHEQYF,TGTGCCAGCAGCTCACAGGGACTAGGTTTCCACGAGCAGTACTTC,once,TRBV14,TRBD2,TRBJ2-7
CASSPGVYEQYF,TGTGCCAGCTCACCCGGGGTCTACGAGCAGTACTTC,.,TRBV18,.,TRBJ2-7
CASSRTGSNNYEQYF,TGCGCCAGCAGCCGGACCGGGAGCAATAACTACGAGCAGTACTTC,.,TRBV4-3,.,TRBJ2-7
CASSQEYMNTEAFF,TGCGCCAGCAGCCAAGAGTATATGAACACTGAAGCTTTCTTT,.,TRBV4-3,.,TRBJ1-1
CASSFSDSYEQYF,TGTGCCAGCAGTTTCAGTGATTCCTACGAGCAGTACTTC,.,TRBV27,.,TRBJ2-7
CASSSGPLNYGYTF,TGTGCCAGCAGTTCGGGTCCTTTAAACTATGGCTACACCTTC,.,TRBV28,.,TRBJ1-2
CASNKDRLYYGYTF,TGTGCCAGTAATAAGGACAGGCTTTACTATGGCTACACCTTC,once,TRBV19,TRBD1,TRBJ1-2
CASSVEALAVANNEQFF,TGTGCCAGCAGCGTAGAGGCCCTTGCGGTTGCGAACAATGAGCAGTTCTTC,.,TRBV9,.,TRBJ2-1
CASSSWGTGGGDTQYF,TGTGCCAGCAGCTCATGGGGGACAGGGGGAGGAGATACGCAGTATTTT,once,TRBV7-6,TRBD1,TRBJ2-3
CASSYSSGGTEAFF,TGTGCCAGCAGTTACTCGAGCGGAGGCACTGAAGCTTTCTTT,.,TRBV6-2/TRBV6-3,.,TRBJ1-1
CASTPRASGTPDTQYF,TGTGCCAGTACCCCACGGGCTAGCGGGACGCCGGATACGCAGTATTTT,.,TRBV19,TRBD2,TRBJ2-3